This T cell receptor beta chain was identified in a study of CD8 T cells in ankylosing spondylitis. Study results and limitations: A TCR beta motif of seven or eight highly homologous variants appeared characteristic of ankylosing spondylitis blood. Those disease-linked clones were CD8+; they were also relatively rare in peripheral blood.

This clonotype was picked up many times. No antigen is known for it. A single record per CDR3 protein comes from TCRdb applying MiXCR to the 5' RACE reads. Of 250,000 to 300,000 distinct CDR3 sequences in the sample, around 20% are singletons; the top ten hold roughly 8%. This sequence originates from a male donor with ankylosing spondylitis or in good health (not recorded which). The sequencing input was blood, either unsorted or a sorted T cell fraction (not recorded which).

The CDR3 DNA reads TGTGCCACCCAGACAGGAAGAAGCACAGATACGCAGTATTTT. Translation: CATQTGRSTDTQYF. This chain links TRBV15 with TRBJ2-3; possibly TRBD1 for D (6 bases). Germline V gene data show CDR1 as LNHNV and CDR2 as YYDKDF (reference sequence). This CDR3 region has 14 residues. Trimming removed 8 bases at V and 0 bases at J, with 12 bases between. The complete variable domain, with remaining parts taken from reference TRBV15 and TRBJ2-3, reads DAMVIQNPRYQVTQFGKPVTLSCSQTLNHNVMYWYQQKSSQAPKLLFHYYDKDFNNEADTPDNFQSRRPNTSFCFLDIRSPGLGDTAMYLCATQTGRSTDTQYFGPGTRLTVL.